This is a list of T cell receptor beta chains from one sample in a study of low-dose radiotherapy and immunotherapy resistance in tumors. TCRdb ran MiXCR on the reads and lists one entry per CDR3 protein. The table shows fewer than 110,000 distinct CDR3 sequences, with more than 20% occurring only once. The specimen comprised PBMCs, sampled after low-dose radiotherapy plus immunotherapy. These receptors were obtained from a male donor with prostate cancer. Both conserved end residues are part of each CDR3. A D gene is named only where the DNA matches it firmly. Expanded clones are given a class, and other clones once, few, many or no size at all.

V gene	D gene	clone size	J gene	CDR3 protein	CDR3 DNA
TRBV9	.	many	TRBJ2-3	CASSVELTGGRTDTQYF	TGTGCCAGCAGCGTAGAGCTTACGGGGGGCCGGACAGATACGCAGTATTTT
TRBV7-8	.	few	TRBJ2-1	CASSVGVLDEQFF	TGTGCCAGCAGTGTGGGGGTGTTGGATGAGCAGTTCTTC
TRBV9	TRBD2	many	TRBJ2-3	CASSSGGGTGDTQYF	TGTGCCAGCAGCTCCGGCGGGGGGACGGGTGATACGCAGTATTTT
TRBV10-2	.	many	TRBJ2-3	CATWGGLRGDTQYF	TGCGCCACCTGGGGGGGGCTTAGGGGAGATACGCAGTATTTT
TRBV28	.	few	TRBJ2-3	CASSQGDPGGADTQYF	TGTGCCAGCAGTCAAGGTGACCCGGGGGGCGCAGATACGCAGTATTTT
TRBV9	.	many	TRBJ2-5	CASSVTGEDEETQYF	TGTGCCAGCAGCGTTACAGGGGAGGATGAAGAGACCCAGTACTTC
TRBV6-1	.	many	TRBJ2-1	CASSDRGIGGEQFF	TGTGCCAGCAGTGATCGGGGTATTGGGGGTGAGCAGTTCTTC
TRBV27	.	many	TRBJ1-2	CASSSAGLANYGYTF	TGTGCCAGCAGTTCCGCAGGGCTAGCTAACTATGGCTACACCTTC
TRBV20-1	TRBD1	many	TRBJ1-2	CSAAPDRGDIGYTF	TGCAGTGCTGCCCCCGACAGGGGGGATATCGGCTACACCTTC
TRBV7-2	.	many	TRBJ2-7	CASAIAYEQYF	TGTGCCAGCGCCATAGCCTACGAGCAGTACTTC
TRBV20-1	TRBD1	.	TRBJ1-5	CSAIRQGLANQPQHF	TGCAGTGCTATAAGACAGGGGCTGGCCAATCAGCCCCAGCATTTT
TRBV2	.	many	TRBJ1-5	CASRMEVWQPQHF	TGTGCCAGCAGGATGGAGGTTTGGCAGCCCCAGCATTTT
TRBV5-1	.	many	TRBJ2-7	CASSLTWTVPEEAYEQYF	TGCGCCAGCAGCTTGACCTGGACAGTCCCGGAAGAGGCCTACGAGCAGTACTTC
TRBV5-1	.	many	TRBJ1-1	CASSLGRGGGTEAFF	TGCGCCAGCAGCTTGGGAAGGGGCGGGGGTACTGAAGCTTTCTTT
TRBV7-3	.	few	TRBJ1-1	CASSFLAGRYMNTEAFF	TGTGCCAGCAGCTTCCTGGCGGGACGCTACATGAACACTGAAGCTTTCTTT
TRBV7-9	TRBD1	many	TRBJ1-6	CASSLMGQQSPLHF	TGTGCCAGCAGCTTAATGGGACAGCAATCACCCCTCCACTTT
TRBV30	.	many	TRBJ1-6	CAWGGDGVNSPLHF	TGTGCCTGGGGAGGGGACGGAGTCAATTCACCCCTCCACTTT
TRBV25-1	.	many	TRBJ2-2	CASTHNRAGELFF	TGTGCCAGCACACATAACAGGGCCGGGGAGCTGTTTTTT
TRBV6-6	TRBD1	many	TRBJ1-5	CASSHTPGGQPQHF	TGTGCCAGCAGTCATACTCCAGGGGGCCAGCCCCAGCATTTT
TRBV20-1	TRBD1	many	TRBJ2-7	CSAKGAANEQYF	TGCAGTGCTAAGGGGGCAGCCAACGAGCAGTACTTC
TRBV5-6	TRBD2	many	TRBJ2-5	CASSVPGGSETQYF	TGTGCCAGCAGCGTCCCGGGGGGGAGTGAGACCCAGTACTTC
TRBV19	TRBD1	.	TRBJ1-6	CASSGLRDSLNSALHF	TGTGCCAGTAGTGGCCTCCGGGACAGTCTTAATTCGGCCCTCCACTTT
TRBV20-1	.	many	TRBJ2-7	CSARGGQDYEQYF	TGCAGTGCTAGAGGGGGGCAGGACTACGAGCAGTACTTC
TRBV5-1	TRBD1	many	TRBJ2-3	CASSFGVGQGGTDTQYF	TGCGCCAGCAGCTTCGGTGTGGGACAGGGGGGCACAGATACGCAGTATTTT
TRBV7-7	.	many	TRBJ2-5	CASSYGRSRETQYF	TGTGCCAGCAGCTATGGCCGATCCCGGGAGACCCAGTACTTC
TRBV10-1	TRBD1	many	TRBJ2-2	CASSTDRDVTGELFF	TGCGCCAGCAGTACAGACAGGGACGTTACCGGGGAGCTGTTTTTT
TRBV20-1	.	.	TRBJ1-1	CSARPDRNTEAFF	TGCAGTGCTAGACCGGACAGGAACACTGAAGCTTTCTTT
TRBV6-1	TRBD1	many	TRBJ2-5	CASSEETGSRSETQYF	TGTGCCAGCAGTGAAGAGACAGGGTCAAGGTCGGAGACCCAGTACTTC